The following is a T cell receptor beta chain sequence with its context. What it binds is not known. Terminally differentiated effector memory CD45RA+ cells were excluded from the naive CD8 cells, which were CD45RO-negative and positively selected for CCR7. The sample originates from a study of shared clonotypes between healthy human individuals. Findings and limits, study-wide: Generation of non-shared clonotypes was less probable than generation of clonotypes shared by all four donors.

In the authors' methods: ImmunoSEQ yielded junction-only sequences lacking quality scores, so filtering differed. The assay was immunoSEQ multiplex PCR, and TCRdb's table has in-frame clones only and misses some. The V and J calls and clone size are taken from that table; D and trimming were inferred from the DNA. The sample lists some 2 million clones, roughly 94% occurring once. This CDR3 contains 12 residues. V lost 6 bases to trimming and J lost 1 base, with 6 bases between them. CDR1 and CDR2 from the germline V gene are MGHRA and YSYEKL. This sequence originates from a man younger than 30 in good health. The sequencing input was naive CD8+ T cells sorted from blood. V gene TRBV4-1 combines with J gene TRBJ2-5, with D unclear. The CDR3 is CASSGAQETQYF. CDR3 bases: TGCGCCAGCAGTGGAGCCCAAGAGACCCAGTACTTC.